Presented here are 17 T cell receptor beta chains from one specimen sequenced in a study of metastatic and nonmetastatic thyroid tumors. Patients underwent thyroid surgery, and none had received any treatment before it. TCRdb re-analyzed the PCR reads through MiXCR. This table holds 15,000 or so clones, roughly 26% found once. Sequenced input: tumor tissue. The receptors were gathered from a female donor with papillary thyroid cancer or a benign thyroid nodule (not recorded which). Some clones in this sample may be carry-over from other donors' samples.

Points on this clone: One end of the junction varies from germline; a read error may be responsible. The same CDR3 arises from other DNA sequences in this sample as well. V is TRBV7-2 and J is TRBJ2-1; 10 nucleotides align to TRBD2. Looked up from germline, CDR1 is SGHTA and CDR2 is FQGNSA. The CDR3 runs to 17 residues. The CDR3: CASRLARTSGGADEQFF. The CDR3 DNA follows: TGTGCCAGCAGGTTAGCCCGGACTAGCGGCGGGGCCGATGAGCAGTTCTTC.

CDR3 residues: CASSFQGGGGYTF. The CDR3 coding sequence is TGTGCCAGCAGTTTTCAAGGGGGCGGTGGCTACACCTTC. The rearrangement uses TRBV12-3 or TRBV12-4 and TRBJ1-2; TRBD1 matches 7 bases. The junction had 5 bases not matched to a gene; V was cut back by 3 bases and J by 7 bases. CDR3 length: 13 amino acids.

This clone was recorded at least ten times. This chain joins TRBV27 and TRBJ2-3, with 7 positions matching TRBD2. The ends lost 5 bases at V and 2 bases at J; junction bases unmatched: 7. The CDR3 contains 15 residues. Germline loops: CDR1 MNHEY, CDR2 SMNVEV (reference sequence). The CDR3 sequence: CASSPLAGDTDTQYF. The CDR3 DNA sequence: TGTGCCAGCAGTCCATTGGCGGGAGACACAGATACGCAGTATTTT.

The sample holds many counts of this clone. The chain recombines TRBV28 with TRBJ1-5; 9 bases fit TRBD1. Trimming removed 6 bases from V and 4 bases from J; junction bases left unmatched: 7. Looked up from germline, CDR1 is MDHEN and CDR2 is SYDVKM. This CDR3 has 15 residues. CDR3 in amino acids: CASRGTGRWNQPQHF. CDR3 DNA sequence: TGTGCCAGCAGGGGGACAGGGCGGTGGAATCAGCCCCAGCATTTT.

On this clone itself: Possible read error: a much larger clone is one base away. The CDR3 bases are TGTGCCAGCAGATCGACTAGCGGGGGGCCGTTAACAGATACGCAGTATTTT. Amino acid sequence: CASRSTSGGPLTDTQYF. The V gene is TRBV6-5, the J gene TRBJ2-3; 13 bases are a match to TRBD2. The CDR3 runs to 17 residues. V shed 6 bases, J shed 3 bases, and the junction held 9 bases outside the gene matches. Germline CDR1 MNHEY, CDR2 SVGAGI.

As regards this clone: This same CDR3 is encoded by further DNA sequences in the sample. This rearrangement joins TRBV2 to TRBJ1-5, with D hard to call. Germline loops: CDR1 SNHLY, CDR2 FYNNEI. This CDR3 is 14 amino acids long. V dropped 6 bases and J dropped 0 bases, with 9 bases sitting between them. The DNA for the CDR3 is TGTGCCAGCAGAGGTGGTTATAGCAATCAGCCCCAGCATTTT. Translating it yields CASRGGYSNQPQHF.

Ten or more counts support this clone. The J gene is TRBJ2-7, the V gene TRBV27, with 8 positions matching TRBD1. With V trimmed by 5 bases and J by 4 bases, 7 bases remained unmatched. There are 14 residues in the CDR3. Germline CDR1 reads MNHEY; CDR2 reads SMNVEV (reference sequence). The CDR3 is CASSSRGLGYEQYF. The CDR3 coding sequence is TGTGCCAGCAGTAGCAGGGGGCTGGGATACGAGCAGTACTTC.

This clone was observed at least ten times. This rearrangement joins TRBV25-1 to TRBJ1-2, with TRBD1 matching over 7 bases. The junction had 2 bases not matched to a gene; V was cut back by 0 bases and J by 4 bases. The germline V gene has CDR1 MGHDK and CDR2 SYGVNS. CDR3 length: 14 amino acids. The CDR3 DNA reads TGTGCCAGCAGTGAATATGCAGGGGGCTATGGCTACACCTTC. Translating gives CASSEYAGGYGYTF.

This clone was recorded many times. This chain links TRBV30 with TRBJ2-1; D is unresolved. CDR1 GTSNPN and CDR2 SVGIG come from the germline V gene (reference sequence). This CDR3 is built from 13 residues. V lost 0 bases and J lost 4, with 7 bases in between. Written as DNA, the CDR3 is TGTGCCTGGAGTGTAGTAGATTACAATGAGCAGTTCTTC. It encodes CAWSVVDYNEQFF.

This clone was detected ten times or more. The chain links TRBV5-1 to TRBJ2-7; D might be TRBD2 (5 bases). Trimming pared 4 bases from V and 0 bases from J, leaving 14 bases between. The CDR3 is 15 amino acids. Germline CDR1 is SGHRS and CDR2 is YFSETQ. As DNA, the CDR3 is TGCGCCAGCAGCCGGTTGGGCGGGCCCTCCTACGAGCAGTACTTC. Translated, it gives CASSRLGGPSYEQYF. Combining the CDR3 with reference TRBV5-1 and TRBJ2-7 gives the whole variable domain KAGVTQTPRYLIKTRGQQVTLSCSPISGHRSVSWYQQTPGQGLQFLFEYFSETQRNKGNFPGRFSGRQFSNSRSEMNVSTLELGDSALYLCASSRLGGPSYEQYFGPGTRLTVT.

This clone occurred many times. This chain connects TRBV3-1 to TRBJ1-6; 7 positions agree with TRBD1. Germline V gene sequence: CDR1 LGHDT, CDR2 YNNKEL (reference sequence). V shed 6 bases and J 7 bases; nucleotides not matched to a gene: 3. The CDR3 length is 13 residues. CDR3 residues: CASRQGKNSPLHF. The CDR3, as DNA: TGTGCCAGCAGACAGGGGAAGAATTCACCCCTCCACTTT.

By share of the sample, this clone is medium-sized. The chain uses TRBV7-9 and TRBJ1-2; TRBD1 agrees at 8 bases. This CDR3 is built from 14 residues. The germline CDR1 and CDR2 sequences are SEHNR and FQNEAQ (reference sequence). V was pared by 3 bases and J by 4 bases, with 4 bases of the junction left unmatched. CDR3: CASSLTDRVYGYTF. CDR3 coding DNA: TGTGCCAGCAGCTTGACGGACAGGGTCTATGGCTACACCTTC.

The V gene is TRBV6-2 or TRBV6-3, the J gene TRBJ1-5, with 8 bases lining up with TRBD1. The germline CDR1 and CDR2 sequences are MNHEY and SVGEGT. The CDR3 contains 15 residues. CDR3 in DNA: TGTGCAGGCAGTGGGACAGGTCCAGGCAATCAGCCCCAGCATTTT. Its translation: CAGSGTGPGNQPQHF.

This clone has a count of ten or more. Possible read error: a much larger clone is one base away. Other DNA sequences in the sample encode the same CDR3. The chain carries TRBV30 and TRBJ1-2, with D possibly TRBD1 on 6 matching bases. Looked up from germline, CDR1 is GTSNPN and CDR2 is SVGIG (reference sequence). The CDR3 has 14 amino acids. This CDR3 reads CAWSLQAHGGGYTF. DNA for the CDR3: TGTGCCTGGAGTTTACAGGCCCACGGGGGGGGCTACACCTTT. Variable domain in full (rest from reference TRBV30 and TRBJ1-2): SQTIHQWPATLVQPVGSPLSLECTVEGTSNPNLYWYRQAAGRGLQLLFYSVGIGQISSEVPQNLSASRPQDRQFILSSKKLLLSDSGFYLCAWSLQAHGGGYTFGSGTRLTVV.

This clone has more than one count but fewer than ten. The rearrangement uses TRBV10-1 and TRBJ2-7; no firm D call. V shed 2 bases and J shed 5 bases, with 10 bases lying between them. The CDR3 runs 13 residues. Germline V gene sequence: CDR1 WNHNN, CDR2 SYGVQD (reference sequence). This CDR3 is CASSERIDDEQYF. CDR3 in DNA: TGCGCCAGCAGTGAGAGGATAGACGACGAGCAGTACTTC.

This clone is labeled medium-sized. V and J are TRBV18 and TRBJ1-2, with 8 bases aligning to TRBD1. The CDR3 runs to 16 residues. From germline, CDR1 is KGHSH and CDR2 LQKENI. The V gene end was trimmed by 4 bases and the J gene end by 4 bases; junction bases not matched to a gene: 11. This CDR3 reads CASSQGGTGGFYGYTF. The CDR3 bases are TGTGCCAGCTCACAAGGGGGGACAGGAGGATTCTATGGCTACACCTTC.

This clone occurred a few times. J is TRBJ2-5 and V is TRBV5-6; the D is unclear. The germline gives CDR1 SGHDT, CDR2 YYEEEE. The CDR3 loop spans 15 amino acids. Trimming removed 1 base at V and 5 bases at J, with 15 bases between. The CDR3 bases are TGTGCCAGCAGCTTGTTGGAAAGGGCTTATGAGACCCAGTACTTC. Its translation is CASSLLERAYETQYF.